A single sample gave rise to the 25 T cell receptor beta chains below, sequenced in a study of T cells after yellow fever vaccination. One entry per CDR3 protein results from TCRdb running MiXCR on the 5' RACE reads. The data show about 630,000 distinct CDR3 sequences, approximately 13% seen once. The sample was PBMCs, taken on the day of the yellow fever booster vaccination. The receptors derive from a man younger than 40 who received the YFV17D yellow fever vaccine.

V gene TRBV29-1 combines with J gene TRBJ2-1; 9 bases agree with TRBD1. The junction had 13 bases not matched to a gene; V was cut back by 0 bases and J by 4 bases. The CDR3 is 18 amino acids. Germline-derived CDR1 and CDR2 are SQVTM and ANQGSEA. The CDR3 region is CSVEERRVGQGPYNEQFF. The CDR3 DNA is TGCAGCGTTGAAGAAAGGAGGGTGGGACAGGGACCTTACAATGAGCAGTTCTTC.

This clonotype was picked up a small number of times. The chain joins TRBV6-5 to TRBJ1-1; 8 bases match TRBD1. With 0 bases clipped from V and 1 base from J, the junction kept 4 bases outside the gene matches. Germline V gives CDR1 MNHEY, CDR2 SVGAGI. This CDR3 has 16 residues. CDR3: CASSYSYGTGNTEAFF. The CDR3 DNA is TGTGCCAGCAGTTACTCTTATGGGACAGGGAACACTGAAGCTTTCTTT.

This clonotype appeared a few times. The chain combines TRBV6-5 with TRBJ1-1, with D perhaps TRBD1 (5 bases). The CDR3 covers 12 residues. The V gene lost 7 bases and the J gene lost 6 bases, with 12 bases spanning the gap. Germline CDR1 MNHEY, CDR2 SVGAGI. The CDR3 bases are TGTGCCAGCATAACGGGGGGTGCTGAAGCTTTCTTT. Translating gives CASITGGAEAFF.

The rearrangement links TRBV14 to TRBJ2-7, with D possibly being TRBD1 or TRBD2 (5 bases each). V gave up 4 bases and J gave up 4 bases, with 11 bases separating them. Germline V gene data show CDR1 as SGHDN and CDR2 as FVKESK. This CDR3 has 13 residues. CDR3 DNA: TGTGCCAGCAGCCGAGGGGCAGGGTACGAGCAGTACTTC. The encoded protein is CASSRGAGYEQYF.

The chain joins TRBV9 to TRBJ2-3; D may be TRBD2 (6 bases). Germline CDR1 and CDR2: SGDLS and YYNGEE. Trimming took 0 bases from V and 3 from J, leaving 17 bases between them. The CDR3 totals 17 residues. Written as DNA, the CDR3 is TGTGCCAGCAGCGTAGAACTAGCCCCCTTGCGGACAGATACGCAGTATTTT. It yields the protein CASSVELAPLRTDTQYF.

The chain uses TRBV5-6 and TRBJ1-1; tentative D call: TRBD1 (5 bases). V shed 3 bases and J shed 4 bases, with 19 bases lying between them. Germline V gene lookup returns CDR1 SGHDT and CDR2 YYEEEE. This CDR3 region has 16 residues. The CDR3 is CASSSLARVYGTEAFF. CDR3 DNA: TGTGCCAGCAGCTCTCTTGCCAGGGTCTATGGCACTGAAGCTTTCTTT.

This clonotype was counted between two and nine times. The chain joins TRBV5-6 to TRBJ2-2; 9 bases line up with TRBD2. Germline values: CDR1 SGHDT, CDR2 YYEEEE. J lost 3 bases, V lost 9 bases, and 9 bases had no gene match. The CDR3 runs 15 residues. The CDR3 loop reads CATGREGLYTGELFF. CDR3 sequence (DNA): TGTGCCACCGGGCGGGAGGGCCTTTACACCGGGGAGCTGTTTTTT.

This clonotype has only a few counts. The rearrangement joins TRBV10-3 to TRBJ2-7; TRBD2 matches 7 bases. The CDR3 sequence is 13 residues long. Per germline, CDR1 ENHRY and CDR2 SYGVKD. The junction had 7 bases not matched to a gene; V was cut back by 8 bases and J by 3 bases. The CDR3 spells CAIGGGSLYEQYF. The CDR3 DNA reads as TGTGCCATCGGGGGGGGTTCCCTCTACGAGCAGTACTTC.

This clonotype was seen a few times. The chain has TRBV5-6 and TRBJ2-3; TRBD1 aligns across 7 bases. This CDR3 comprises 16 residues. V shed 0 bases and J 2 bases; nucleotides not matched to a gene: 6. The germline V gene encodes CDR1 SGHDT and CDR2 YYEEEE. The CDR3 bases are TGTGCCAGCAGCTTGGGGACAGGTCCACCCACAGATACGCAGTATTTT. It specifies CASSLGTGPPTDTQYF.

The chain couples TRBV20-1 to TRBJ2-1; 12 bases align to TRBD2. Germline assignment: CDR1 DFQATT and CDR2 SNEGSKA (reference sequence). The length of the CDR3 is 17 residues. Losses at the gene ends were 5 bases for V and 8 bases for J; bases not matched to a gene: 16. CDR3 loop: CSARGFRLAGVVDEQFF. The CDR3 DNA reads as TGCAGTGCTCGAGGGTTTAGACTAGCGGGAGTTGTGGATGAGCAGTTCTTC.

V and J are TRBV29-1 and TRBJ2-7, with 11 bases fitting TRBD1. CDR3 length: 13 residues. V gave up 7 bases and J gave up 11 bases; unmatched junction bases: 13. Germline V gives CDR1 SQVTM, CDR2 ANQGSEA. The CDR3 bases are TGCAGCGCCAATAGTCGCTGGGACAGGGGGGAGTACTTC. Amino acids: CSANSRWDRGEYF.

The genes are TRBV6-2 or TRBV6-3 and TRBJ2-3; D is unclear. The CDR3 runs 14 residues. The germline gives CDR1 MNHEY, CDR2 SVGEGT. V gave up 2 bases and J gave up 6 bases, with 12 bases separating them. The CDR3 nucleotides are TGTGCCAGCAGTTACGGTCGGAGACCCGATACGCAGTATTTT. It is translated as CASSYGRRPDTQYF.

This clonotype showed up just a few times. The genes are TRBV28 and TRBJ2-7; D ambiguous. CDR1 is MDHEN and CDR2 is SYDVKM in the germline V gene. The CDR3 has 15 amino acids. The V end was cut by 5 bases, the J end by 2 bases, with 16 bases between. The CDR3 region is CASSGSDKNTYEQYF. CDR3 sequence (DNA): TGTGCCAGCAGTGGGTCCGACAAGAATACCTACGAGCAGTACTTC.

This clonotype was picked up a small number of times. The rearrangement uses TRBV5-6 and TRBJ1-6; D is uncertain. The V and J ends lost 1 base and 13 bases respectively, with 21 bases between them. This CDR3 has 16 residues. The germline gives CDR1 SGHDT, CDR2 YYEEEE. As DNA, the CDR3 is TGTGCCAGCAGCTTGACCATGGTCAGGACCACATCTCCCCTCCACTTT. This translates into CASSLTMVRTTSPLHF.

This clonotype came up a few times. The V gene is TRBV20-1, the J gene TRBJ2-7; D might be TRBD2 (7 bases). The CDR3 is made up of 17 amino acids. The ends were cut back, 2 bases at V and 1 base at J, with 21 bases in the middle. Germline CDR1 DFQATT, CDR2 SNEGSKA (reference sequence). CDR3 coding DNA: TGCAGTGCTAGATTGGGGGGGGGCGGTGGTAGGTCCTACGAGCAGTACTTC. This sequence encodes CSARLGGGGGRSYEQYF.

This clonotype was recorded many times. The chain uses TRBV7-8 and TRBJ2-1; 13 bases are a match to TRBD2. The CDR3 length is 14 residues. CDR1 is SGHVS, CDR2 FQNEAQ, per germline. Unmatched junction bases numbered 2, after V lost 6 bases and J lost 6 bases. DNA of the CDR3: TGTGCCAGCAGTCGACTAGCGGGAGGCAATGAGCAGTTCTTC. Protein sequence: CASSRLAGGNEQFF. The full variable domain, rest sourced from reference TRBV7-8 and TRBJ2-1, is GAGVSQSPRYKVAKRGQDVALRCDPISGHVSLFWYQQALGQGPEFLTYFQNEAQLDKSGLPSDRFFAERPEGSVSTLKIQRTQQEDSAVYLCASSRLAGGNEQFFGPGTRLTVL.

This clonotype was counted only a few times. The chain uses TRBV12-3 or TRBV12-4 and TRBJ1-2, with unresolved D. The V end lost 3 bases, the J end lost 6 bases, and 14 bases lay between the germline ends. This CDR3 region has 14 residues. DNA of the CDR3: TGTGCCAGCAGTTTGCCGGGGTCCAAGGATGGCTACACCTTC. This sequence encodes CASSLPGSKDGYTF.

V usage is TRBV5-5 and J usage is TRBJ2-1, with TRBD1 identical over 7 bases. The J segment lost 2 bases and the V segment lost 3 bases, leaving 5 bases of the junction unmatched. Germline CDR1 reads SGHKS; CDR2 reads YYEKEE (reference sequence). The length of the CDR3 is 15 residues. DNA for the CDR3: TGTGCCAGCAGCTGGGGAAGGGGGCCCTACAATGAGCAGTTCTTC. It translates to CASSWGRGPYNEQFF. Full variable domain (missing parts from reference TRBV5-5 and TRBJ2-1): DAGVTQSPTHLIKTRGQQVTLRCSPISGHKSVSWYQQVLGQGPQFIFQYYEKEERGRGNFPDRFSARQFPNYSSELNVNALLLGDSALYLCASSWGRGPYNEQFFGPGTRLTVL.

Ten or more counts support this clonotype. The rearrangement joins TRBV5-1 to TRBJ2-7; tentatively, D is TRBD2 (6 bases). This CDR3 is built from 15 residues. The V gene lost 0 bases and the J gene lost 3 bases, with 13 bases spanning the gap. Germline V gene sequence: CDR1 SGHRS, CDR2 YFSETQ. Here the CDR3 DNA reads TGCGCCAGCAGCTTGGGCGGGGCAGGAGTCTACGAGCAGTACTTC. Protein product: CASSLGGAGVYEQYF.

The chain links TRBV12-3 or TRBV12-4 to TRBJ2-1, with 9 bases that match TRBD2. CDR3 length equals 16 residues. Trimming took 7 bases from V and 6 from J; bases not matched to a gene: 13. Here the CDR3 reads CASTLGAGGRRNEQFF. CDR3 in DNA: TGTGCCAGCACCCTCGGGGCGGGAGGGCGCCGCAATGAGCAGTTCTTC.

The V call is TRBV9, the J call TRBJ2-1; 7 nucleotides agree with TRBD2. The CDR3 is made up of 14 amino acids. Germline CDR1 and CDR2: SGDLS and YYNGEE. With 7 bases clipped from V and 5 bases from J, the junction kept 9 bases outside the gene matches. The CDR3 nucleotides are TGTGCCAGCGAGAGGGCTAGCGGAAACAATGAGCAGTTCTTC. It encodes CASERASGNNEQFF.

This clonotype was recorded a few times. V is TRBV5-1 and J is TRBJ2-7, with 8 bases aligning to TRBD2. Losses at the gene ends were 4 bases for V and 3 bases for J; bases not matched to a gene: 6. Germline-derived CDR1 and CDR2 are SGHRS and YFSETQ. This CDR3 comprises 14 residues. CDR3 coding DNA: TGCGCCAGCAGCCCCGGGACTAGTTTCTACGAGCAGTACTTC. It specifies CASSPGTSFYEQYF.

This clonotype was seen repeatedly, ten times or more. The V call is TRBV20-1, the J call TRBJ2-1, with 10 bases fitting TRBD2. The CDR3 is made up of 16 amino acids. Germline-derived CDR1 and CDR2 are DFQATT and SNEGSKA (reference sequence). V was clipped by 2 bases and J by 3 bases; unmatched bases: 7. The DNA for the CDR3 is TGCAGTGCTAGACTAGCGGGAGCTAAAATCTACAATGAGCAGTTCTTC. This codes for CSARLAGAKIYNEQFF.

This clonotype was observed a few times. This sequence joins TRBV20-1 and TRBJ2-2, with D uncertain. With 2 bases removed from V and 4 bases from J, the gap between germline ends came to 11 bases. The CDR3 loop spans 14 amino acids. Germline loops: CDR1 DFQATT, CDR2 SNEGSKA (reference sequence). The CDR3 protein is CSARPNLSTGELFF. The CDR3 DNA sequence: TGCAGTGCTAGACCAAATCTTAGCACCGGGGAGCTGTTTTTT.

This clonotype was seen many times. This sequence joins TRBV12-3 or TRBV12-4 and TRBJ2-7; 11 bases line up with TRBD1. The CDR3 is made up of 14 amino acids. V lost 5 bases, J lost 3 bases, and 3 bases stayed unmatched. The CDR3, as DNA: TGTGCCAGCAGTCGGGACAGGGGGATCTACGAGCAGTACTTC. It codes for CASSRDRGIYEQYF.